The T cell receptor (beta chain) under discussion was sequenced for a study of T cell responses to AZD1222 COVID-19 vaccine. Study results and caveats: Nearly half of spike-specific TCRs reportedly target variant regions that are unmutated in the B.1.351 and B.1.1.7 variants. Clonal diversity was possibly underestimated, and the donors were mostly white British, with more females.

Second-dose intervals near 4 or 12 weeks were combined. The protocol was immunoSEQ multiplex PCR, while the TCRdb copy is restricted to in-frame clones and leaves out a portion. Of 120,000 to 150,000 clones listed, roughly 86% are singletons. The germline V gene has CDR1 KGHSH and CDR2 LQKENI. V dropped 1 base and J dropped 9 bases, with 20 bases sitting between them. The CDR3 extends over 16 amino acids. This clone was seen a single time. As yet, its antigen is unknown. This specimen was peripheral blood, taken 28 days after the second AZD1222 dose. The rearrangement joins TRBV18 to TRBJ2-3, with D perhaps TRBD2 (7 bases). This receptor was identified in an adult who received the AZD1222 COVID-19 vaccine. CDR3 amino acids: CASSPQGGAVSGTQYF. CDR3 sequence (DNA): TGTGCCAGCTCACCACAAGGGGGGGCGGTGTCTGGGACGCAGTATTTT.